Below, one T cell receptor (beta chain) is given with its context. Its matching antigen is unknown. Sequenced by immunoSEQ multiplex PCR; TCRdb stores in-frame clones only, minus some. The data contain 12,000 or so clones, about 67% of them seen just once; the ten biggest clones take up 9.5% to 12%. This entry belongs to a study of tumor-infiltrating lymphocytes in localized non-small cell lung cancer. The wider study: Resected tumor was paired with non-adjacent uninvolved lung from the same patient. Findings and limits, study-wide: IM1 and IM2 tumors showed no difference in T-cell fraction. Each assay used a separate piece of the same tissue. Higher tumor T cell infiltration than in uninvolved lung was supported by TCRbeta sequencing.

The CDR3 sequence is 13 residues long. CDR1 is MDHEN, CDR2 SYDVKM, per germline. Unmatched junction bases numbered 9, after V lost 7 bases and J lost 12 bases. The genes are TRBV28 and TRBJ2-1, with TRBD1 matching over 10 bases. Sequencing was done on a sample of uninvolved lung tissue not adjacent to the tumor. This clonotype originated in a human donor with non-small cell lung cancer. As DNA, the CDR3 is TGTGCCAGCACCGGGACAGGGGTAGATCGGCAGTTCTTC. It encodes CASTGTGVDRQFF.